This TCR beta chain was captured by sequencing in a study of blood T cell repertoires in COVID-19. Overall study: Whether acute or convalescent, the COVID-19 samples came from the United States, Italy and Spain.

CDR1 and CDR2 (germline): SGDLS, YYNGEE. Unmatched junction bases numbered 8, after V lost 4 bases and J lost 6 bases. The CDR3 loop spans 14 amino acids. Methods used by the authors: The assay estimated nucleated cells by amplifying reference gene primers. TCRdb's copy holds only in-frame clones and misses some; the assay was immunoSEQ multiplex PCR. The D gene and trimming were derived from the DNA, and the V and J assignments and clone size from that table. The sample lists about 130,000 clones; about 85% were seen once. The origin of this receptor is a man aged 40-49 years with active or convalescent COVID-19. The sequenced sample consisted of peripheral blood. The rearrangement uses TRBV9 and TRBJ1-1, with 8 positions matching TRBD1. In nucleotides, the CDR3 is TGTGCCAGCAGCATTTCGGACAGGGCTGCTGAAGCTTTCTTT. Translating it yields CASSISDRAAEAFF.